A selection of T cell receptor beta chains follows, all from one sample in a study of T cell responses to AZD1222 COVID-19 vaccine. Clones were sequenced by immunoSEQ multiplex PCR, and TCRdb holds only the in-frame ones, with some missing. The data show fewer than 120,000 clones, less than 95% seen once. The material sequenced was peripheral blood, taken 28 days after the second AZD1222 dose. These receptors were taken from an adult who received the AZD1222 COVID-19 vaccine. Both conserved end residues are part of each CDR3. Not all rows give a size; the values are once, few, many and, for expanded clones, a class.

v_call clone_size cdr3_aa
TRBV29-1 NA CSVGFQPYSNQPQHF
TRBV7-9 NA CASMMGNEKLFF
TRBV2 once CASRLDRSYNEQFF
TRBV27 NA CASRETGGYYGYTF
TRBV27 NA CASSLATGIEKLFF
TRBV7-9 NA CASSIGTGINEKLFF
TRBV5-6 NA CASSLGPTSLETQYF
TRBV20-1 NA CSASATGTAFF
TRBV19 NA CASSMPYNSPLHF
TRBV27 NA CASSWGQPPGGYGYTF
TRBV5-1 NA CASSLGSSGANVLTF
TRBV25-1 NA CASSEVSGYGYTF
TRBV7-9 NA CASSLEGSSPLHF
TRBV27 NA CASSLSTGGVDEKLFF
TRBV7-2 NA CASSLVWVNTDTQYF
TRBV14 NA CASSQDLRTAYGYTF
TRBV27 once CASSPRQGIYGYTF
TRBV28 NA CASNTMNTEAFF
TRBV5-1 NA CASSWETGKYGYTF
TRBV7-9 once CASSLGNLTRKDEKLFF
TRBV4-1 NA CASSQEGYETQYF
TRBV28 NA CASSPGQGADTEAFF
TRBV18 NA CASSTGLRETQYF
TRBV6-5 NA CASRREEMNTEAFF
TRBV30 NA CALKISRAFF
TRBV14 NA CASSLVGGAEGNTIYF
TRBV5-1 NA CASSFGPPATEAFF
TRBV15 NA CATSPGFGNTIYF
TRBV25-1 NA CASTTAANTEAFF
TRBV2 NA CASSEALRLAGLTDTQYF
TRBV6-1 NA CASSELQGASTDTQYF
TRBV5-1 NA CASSFGQGVTGELFF
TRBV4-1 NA CASSQDGTGSYEQYF
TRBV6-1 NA CASSEFPGTNTGELFF
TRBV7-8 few CASSLARGPRNNEQFF
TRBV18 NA CASSPTGPREGYTF
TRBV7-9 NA CASSPTIDRGSYGYTF
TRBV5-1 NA CASTPGALTNEKLFF
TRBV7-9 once CASSLTIEHTQYF
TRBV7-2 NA CASGVGGGTEAFF
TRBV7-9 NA CASSFPGLGGSTQYF
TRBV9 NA CASSVAGANTGELFF
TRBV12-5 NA CASGLNSGSPLHF
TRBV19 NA CASSYGNTEAFF
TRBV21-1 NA CASSKLGTSGRRYEQYF
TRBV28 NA CASSVGGGASYEQYF
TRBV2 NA CASRGLGVRFGYTF
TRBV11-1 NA CASSSRRNTEAFF
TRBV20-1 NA CSASNRQNTEAFF
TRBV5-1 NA CASSGLAKNIQYF
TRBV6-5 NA CASTSLASDTQYF